This T cell receptor (beta chain) derives from a study of a mutant IDH1 vaccine in newly diagnosed glioma (dated by TCRdb to the early 2020s). About the full investigation: Of the 32 treated patients, about 62% were male and 37.5% were female, and the mean age was roughly 38 years. Peripheral blood was drawn at six visits: V03 (baseline), V05, V07, V10, V12 and V13. Longitudinal TCRB deep sequencing was done for 25 treated patients, wherever samples were available for exploratory analyses. Before enrollment, patients had received standard therapy of radiotherapy alone, temozolomide alone, or radiochemotherapy with temozolomide; most received the combination.

Taken with the paper, the label for time point translates to: baseline, week 1 (first vaccination visit). In the paper's terms, the treatment or condition label means: pre-vaccination baseline after standard-of-care therapy. Newly diagnosed WHO grade 3 or 4 IDH1-mutant astrocytomas showing loss of nuclear ATRX were present in the donors. The samples were drawn from NOA16, a multicentre, single-arm, open-label phase I trial in Germany that tested a mutant IDH1 peptide vaccine in humans for the first time. For immunogenicity testing, the blood drawn at visit V03 was used as the baseline sample. The DNeasy Blood and Tissue Kit was used to extract genomic DNA from EDTA blood for TCRB sequencing. As to this clone: This receptor's antigen is unknown. Base qualities are not at hand, and no much larger clone is one base apart.

The library was generated by the immunoSEQ multiplex PCR assay. Rearranged TCR beta chain sequences were amplified using the hsTCRB Kit according to the manufacturer's protocol. An Illumina MiSeq was used to sequence the TCRB libraries. Per the authors' processing: The kit vendor's proprietary platform handled demultiplexing, trimming and gene mapping. TCRdb mirrors the immuneACCESS table, restricted to in-frame sequences. Some clones are absent from its copies; in checked studies, under half trace to an unresolved V gene, and the reason for the others is unknown. D and trimming come from the DNA, and the V and J calls and clone size come from that table. This sample lists tens of thousands of clones; over 75% were detected once. The ten most abundant clones make up 5.3% of the sample. Study-level results and caveats: Across multiple MHC alleles, vaccine-induced immune responses were seen in nearly 95% of patients. The authors noted that analyses of patient blood samples could not be reproduced because of sample limitations. Pseudoprogression seemed to be unrelated to changes in the top peripheral T cell clonotypes found by TCRB sequencing. PBMC samples for TCRB deep sequencing were selected based on availability.

Trimming at the junction amounts to 6 bases on V and 3 bases on J, and the germline ends lie 13 bases apart. For CDR1 and CDR2, the germline V gene lists SGDLS and YYNGEE. Reading from cysteine to phenylalanine, the CDR3 counts 14 amino acids. Just CDR3 DNA is preserved here, 42 bases in frame from base 1. This sequence was found in a man aged 40-55 years with glioma. Some clones in this sample may be carry-over from other donors' samples. The chain links TRBV9 with TRBJ1-5; confidence is insufficient to name the D gene. The sequenced sample was PBMCs, obtained from a glioma patient treated with radiotherapy, temozolomide or both. The DNA sequence is given as TGTGCCAGCACCGCTAGGAGTGACAATCAGCCCCAGCATTTT. This sequence encodes CASTARSDNQPQHF.